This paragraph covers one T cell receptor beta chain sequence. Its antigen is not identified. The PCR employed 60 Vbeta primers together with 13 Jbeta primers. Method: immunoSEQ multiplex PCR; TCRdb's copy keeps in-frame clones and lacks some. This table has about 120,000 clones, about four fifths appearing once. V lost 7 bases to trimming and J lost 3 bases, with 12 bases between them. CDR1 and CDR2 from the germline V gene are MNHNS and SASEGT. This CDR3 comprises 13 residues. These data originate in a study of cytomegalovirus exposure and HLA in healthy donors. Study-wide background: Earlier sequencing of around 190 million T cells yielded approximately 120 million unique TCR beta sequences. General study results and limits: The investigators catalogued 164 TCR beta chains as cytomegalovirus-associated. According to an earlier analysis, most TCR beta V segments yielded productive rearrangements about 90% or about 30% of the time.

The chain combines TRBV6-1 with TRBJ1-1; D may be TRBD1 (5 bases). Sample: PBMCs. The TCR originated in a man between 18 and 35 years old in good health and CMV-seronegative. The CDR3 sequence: CASKNLQDTEAFF. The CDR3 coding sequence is TGTGCCAGCAAGAATCTACAGGACACTGAAGCTTTCTTT.